Below, 18 T cell receptor beta chains from the same sample are listed, as sequenced in a study of blood T cell repertoires in COVID-19. The assay was immunoSEQ multiplex PCR, and TCRdb's table has in-frame clones only and misses some. The table shows under 150,000 clones, with 85% occurring only once. The sequencing sample was made of peripheral blood. These receptor sequences come from a human donor in a cohort sampled during active COVID-19.

V and J are TRBV9 and TRBJ2-2, with D perhaps matching TRBD1 (6 bases). V lost 0 bases and J 4 bases, leaving 7 bases between the germline ends. Germline assignment: CDR1 SGDLS and CDR2 YYNGEE. There are 14 residues in the CDR3. CDR3 nucleotides: TGTGCCAGCAGCGTAGGGACAGTCACCGGGGAGCTGTTTTTT. Amino acid sequence: CASSVGTVTGELFF.

The chain couples TRBV2 to TRBJ1-5; D possibly corresponds to TRBD1 (6 bases). The CDR3 consists of 14 residues. Germline V CDR1 and CDR2: SNHLY, FYNNEI. The V end lost 11 bases, the J end lost 2 bases, and 16 bases lay between the germline ends. In DNA, the CDR3 is TGTGCCGCTCGCCAGGGGCTGGGCAATCAGCCCCAGCATTTT. Its translation is CAARQGLGNQPQHF.

This clone has more than one count but fewer than ten. The chain links TRBV3-1 (or the pseudogene TRBV3-2) to TRBJ1-3; D is undetermined. There are 17 residues in the CDR3. The germline gives CDR1 LGHDT, CDR2 YNNKEL (reference sequence). The germline V and J ends were trimmed by 2 bases and 0 bases, with 14 bases remaining between them. CDR3 residues: CASSQLWAGNSGNTIYF. The CDR3 coding sequence is TGTGCCAGCAGCCAACTCTGGGCAGGAAACTCTGGAAACACCATATATTTT.

The chain couples TRBV6-6 to TRBJ2-1, with TRBD2 matching 7 bases. The CDR3 is made up of 13 amino acids. V lost 5 bases to trimming and J lost 6 bases; unmatched junction nucleotides: 4. Germline CDR1 is MNHNY and CDR2 is SVGAGI (reference sequence). The CDR3 here is CASSRTSVNEQFF. DNA for the CDR3: TGTGCCAGCAGTAGAACTAGCGTCAATGAGCAGTTCTTC.

The rearrangement links TRBV7-9 to TRBJ2-2; possibly TRBD1 for D (6 bases). Germline CDR1 is SEHNR and CDR2 is FQNEAQ (reference sequence). Trimming shortened V by 5 bases and J by 4 bases, and 11 bases separated the two germline ends. The CDR3 is 14 amino acids. CDR3 in amino acids: CASSIQGRTGELFF. Written as DNA, the CDR3 is TGTGCCAGCAGCATACAGGGTCGCACCGGGGAGCTGTTTTTT.

The chain joins TRBV7-9 to TRBJ2-3, with 7 bases aligning to TRBD2. Losses at the gene ends were 1 base for V and 7 bases for J; bases not matched to a gene: 2. In germline, CDR1 is SEHNR, CDR2 FQNEAQ (reference sequence). This CDR3 has 13 residues. In DNA, the CDR3 is TGTGCCAGCAGCTTAGGGGGGGGGAATACGCAGTATTTT. Its protein product is CASSLGGGNTQYF. Full variable domain (rest looked up from reference TRBV7-9 and TRBJ2-3): DTGVSQNPRHKITKRGQNVTFRCDPISEHNRLYWYRQTLGQGPEFLTYFQNEAQLEKSRLLSDRFSAERPKGSFSTLEIQRTEQGDSAMYLCASSLGGGNTQYFGPGTRLTVL.

This clone showed up just once. This chain connects TRBV19 to TRBJ1-2; 7 bases match TRBD1. Losses at the gene ends were 0 bases for V and 7 bases for J; bases not matched to a gene: 5. From germline, CDR1 is LNHDA and CDR2 SQIVND (reference sequence). This CDR3 contains 14 residues. This CDR3 reads CASSIDRQGGGYTF. The CDR3 DNA is TGTGCCAGTAGTATAGATCGACAGGGAGGTGGCTACACCTTC.

The gene calls are TRBV28 and TRBJ1-5, with D possibly being TRBD1 (6 bases). The germline V gene has CDR1 MDHEN and CDR2 SYDVKM. V gave up 5 bases and J gave up 4 bases, with 15 bases separating them. The CDR3 has 15 amino acids. For the CDR3, the DNA is TGTGCCAGCAGTGGTCCGGGACACATGAATCAGCCCCAGCATTTT. This gives the protein CASSGPGHMNQPQHF.

This chain joins TRBV19 and TRBJ2-3, with 7 bases lining up with TRBD1. In germline, CDR1 is LNHDA, CDR2 SQIVND (reference sequence). Germline trimming cut 5 bases from V and 4 bases from J; bases unmatched to any gene: 6. The CDR3 length is 14 residues. The CDR3 is CASSREGTADTQYF. In DNA form, the CDR3 reads TGTGCCAGTAGTCGTGAGGGGACAGCAGATACGCAGTATTTT.

This chain joins TRBV12-3 or TRBV12-4 and TRBJ2-7, with a weak D call TRBD2 (5 bases). This CDR3 is built from 12 residues. V was trimmed by 4 bases and J by 2 bases, leaving 6 bases between them. The CDR3 DNA sequence: TGTGCCAGCAGTTCCGGGACCTACGAGCAGTACTTC. Encoded protein: CASSSGTYEQYF.

The genes are TRBV6-5 and TRBJ1-6; TRBD1 aligns across 7 bases. Germline V gives CDR1 MNHEY, CDR2 SVGAGI. The CDR3 extends over 14 amino acids. The J segment lost 4 bases and the V segment lost 6 bases, leaving 3 bases of the junction unmatched. This CDR3 reads CASSQGQYNSPLHF. The CDR3 DNA follows: TGTGCCAGCAGCCAGGGACAGTATAATTCACCCCTCCACTTT.

The chain recombines TRBV7-2 with TRBJ1-1; 10 bases match TRBD1. V shed 7 bases and J 5 bases; nucleotides not matched to a gene: 10. The CDR3 sequence is 15 residues long. CDR1 and CDR2 (germline): SGHTA, FQGNSA. The CDR3 protein is CASNDRGRKGTEAFF. CDR3 in DNA: TGTGCCAGCAATGACAGGGGGCGAAAAGGGACTGAAGCTTTCTTT.

The chain links TRBV7-2 to TRBJ2-2, with 7 bases identical to TRBD1. V shed 6 bases, J shed 4 bases, and the junction held 5 bases outside the gene matches. The CDR3 has 14 amino acids. From germline, CDR1 is SGHTA and CDR2 FQGNSA. The CDR3 reads CASSPDRVTGELFF. DNA of the CDR3: TGTGCCAGCAGTCCCGACAGGGTCACCGGGGAGCTGTTTTTT.

The chain is built from TRBV5-1 and TRBJ1-1, with 7 bases matching TRBD1. Germline V lookup: CDR1 SGHRS, CDR2 YFSETQ. The CDR3 is 13 residues long. The V segment lost 0 bases and the J segment 7 bases; nucleotides outside the gene matches: 3. CDR3 residues: CASSLGQGFEAFF. DNA for the CDR3: TGCGCCAGCAGCTTGGGACAGGGATTTGAAGCTTTCTTT.

V is TRBV3-1 (or the pseudogene TRBV3-2) and J is TRBJ1-2; 7 bases match TRBD1. The CDR3 loop spans 16 amino acids. Per the germline V gene, CDR1 is LGHDT and CDR2 is YNNKEL (reference sequence). The J segment lost 8 bases and the V segment lost 3 bases, leaving 15 bases of the junction unmatched. CDR3 loop: CASSHLNPTGEYGYTF. In DNA, the CDR3 is TGTGCCAGCAGCCACCTCAACCCAACAGGGGAGTACGGCTACACCTTC.

This clone is a singleton in its sample. The J gene is TRBJ2-7, the V gene TRBV7-3; D perhaps matches TRBD2 (5 bases). CDR3 length: 15 amino acids. Germline CDR1 and CDR2: SGHTA and FQGTGA. V was shortened by 5 bases and J by 7 bases, with 21 bases between the two germline ends. Written as DNA, the CDR3 is TGTGCCAGCAGCCCCAGAGGAGGCCGTGGGTTGGAGCAGTACTTC. Protein: CASSPRGGRGLEQYF.

The chain has TRBV5-5 and TRBJ1-6; D is uncertain. The length of the CDR3 is 13 residues. Looked up from germline, CDR1 is SGHKS and CDR2 is YYEKEE (reference sequence). V lost 4 bases, J lost 10 bases, and 12 bases lay in between. The CDR3 DNA sequence: TGTGCCAGCAGCCTAGGCGTAGAGTCACCCCTCCACTTT. Amino acid sequence: CASSLGVESPLHF.

The chain joins TRBV27 to TRBJ1-2; D might be TRBD1 (5 bases). V was trimmed by 4 bases and J by 4 bases, leaving 22 bases between them. The CDR3 is 17 residues long. Germline V CDR1 and CDR2: MNHEY, SMNVEV (reference sequence). CDR3 coding DNA: TGTGCCAGCAGTTCCTTCGGGGGACTGACACAATTCTATGGCTACACCTTC. Translated, it gives CASSSFGGLTQFYGYTF.